These 9 T cell receptor beta chains were sequenced from one sample in a study of blood T cell repertoires in COVID-19. Method: immunoSEQ multiplex PCR; TCRdb's copy keeps in-frame clones and lacks some. The sample holds about 360,000 clones, nearly 90% seen once. Sequenced sample: PBMCs or T cells enriched from blood (not recorded which). The receptors stem from a woman aged 40 to 50 with acute COVID-19.

A word on this clone: The same CDR3 also results from other DNA sequences found in this sample. J is TRBJ2-7 and V is TRBV5-8; no reliable D call. The CDR3 has 11 residues. Deletions cut 0 bases from V and 4 bases from J, with 2 bases between. Germline V gene data show CDR1 as SGHTS and CDR2 as YDEGEE. CDR3 residues: CASSLAYEQYF. CDR3 coding DNA: TGTGCCAGCAGCTTGGCATACGAGCAGTACTTC.

Here the CDR3 reads CASSKVSPGFSSYEQYF. CDR3 coding DNA: TGTGCCAGCAGCAAAGTGTCTCCGGGATTTAGCTCCTACGAGCAGTACTTC. This rearrangement joins TRBV21-1 to TRBJ2-7; no check of the table's D call, TRBD2, against the DNA was made. TRBV21-1 constitutes a pseudogene. This CDR3 is built from 17 residues.

With regard to this clone: This specimen includes other DNA sequences encoding the same CDR3. V and J are TRBV2 and TRBJ2-1; 13 bases align to TRBD2. J gave up 5 bases and V 6 bases, and 4 bases lay outside the gene matches. The germline V gene encodes CDR1 SNHLY and CDR2 FYNNEI. The CDR3 has 15 amino acids. CDR3 in amino acids: CASSETSGGNNEQFF. CDR3 DNA sequence: TGTGCCAGCAGCGAGACTAGCGGGGGGAACAATGAGCAGTTCTTC.

This clone was seen only once. The rearrangement uses TRBV2 and TRBJ1-2; no clear D. Between the trimmed V and J ends, which lost 6 bases and 0 bases, there was a span of 20 bases. CDR1 SNHLY and CDR2 FYNNEI come from the germline V gene. The CDR3 has 17 residues. The CDR3 DNA reads as TGTGCCAGCAGGCCCCCCGGACGGGGTCTTCCTAACTATGGCTACACCTTC. It codes for CASRPPGRGLPNYGYTF.

The rearrangement uses TRBV3-1 (or the pseudogene TRBV3-2) and TRBJ2-3; 10 positions agree with TRBD1. Germline values: CDR1 LGHDT, CDR2 YNNKEL (reference sequence). The CDR3 runs 15 residues. V lost 4 bases, J lost 7 bases, and 8 bases stayed unmatched. The CDR3 nucleotides read TGTGCCAGCAGCCGACAGGGGGCCCAGGGAAATACGCAGTATTTT. Translated: CASSRQGAQGNTQYF.

This clone appeared a single time. The chain has TRBV27 and TRBJ1-1; D gene unclear. Germline V gene data show CDR1 as MNHEY and CDR2 as SMNVEV (reference sequence). V was cut by 5 bases and J by 5 bases, with 21 bases left in between. This CDR3 has 16 amino acids. CDR3 amino acids: CASSLFSVVGRTEAFF. CDR3 nucleotides: TGTGCCAGCAGTCTATTCTCCGTGGTCGGGAGGACTGAAGCTTTCTTT.

V and J are TRBV5-1 and TRBJ2-5; D not certain. The CDR3 totals 14 residues. V was shortened by 1 base and J by 0 bases, with 7 bases between the two germline ends. Per the germline V gene, CDR1 is SGHRS and CDR2 is YFSETQ. The CDR3 loop reads CASSLSTDQETQYF. CDR3 in DNA: TGCGCCAGCAGCTTGTCAACGGACCAAGAGACCCAGTACTTC.

The rearrangement joins TRBV19 to TRBJ1-2, with 9 bases fitting TRBD1. V lost 2 bases, J lost 2 bases, and 6 bases stayed unmatched. CDR3 length equals 16 residues. CDR1 and CDR2 (germline): LNHDA, SQIVND (reference sequence). The CDR3 loop is CASSILQGAGNYGYTF. DNA of the CDR3: TGTGCCAGTAGTATACTACAGGGGGCTGGGAACTATGGCTACACCTTC.

This chain connects TRBV30 to TRBJ2-7; D is perhaps TRBD1 (8 bases). V lost 3 bases, J lost 0 bases, and 15 bases lay in between. The CDR3 runs to 15 residues. Per the germline V gene, CDR1 is GTSNPN and CDR2 is SVGIG (reference sequence). CDR3 protein: CAWRGGTGASYEQYF. Written as DNA, the CDR3 is TGTGCCTGGAGGGGAGGGACAGGAGCCTCCTACGAGCAGTACTTC. Looking up the rest from reference TRBV30 and TRBJ2-7 gives the full variable domain: SQTIHQWPATLVQPVGSPLSLECTVEGTSNPNLYWYRQAAGRGLQLLFYSVGIGQISSEVPQNLSASRPQDRQFILSSKKLLLSDSGFYLCAWRGGTGASYEQYFGPGTRLTVT.